Each of the 15 T cell receptor beta chains below was sequenced from the same sample in a study of cytomegalovirus exposure and HLA in healthy donors. Measured with immunoSEQ multiplex PCR; TCRdb has only the in-frame clones, and not every one. This sample has roughly 250,000 clones, with about 90% found just once. Sequencing input: PBMCs. These receptors originate from a woman aged 18 to 35 in good health and CMV-seronegative.

The chain employs TRBV2 and TRBJ1-2; D call uncertain. Trimming shortened V by 6 bases and J by 3 bases, and 11 bases separated the two germline ends. Germline V lookup: CDR1 SNHLY, CDR2 FYNNEI. CDR3 length equals 13 residues. Here the CDR3 reads CASRSGNDYGYTF. As DNA, the CDR3 is TGTGCCAGCAGGTCGGGGAACGACTATGGCTACACCTTC.

As to this clone: Other nucleotide sequences in the sample specify the same CDR3. The chain joins TRBV2 to TRBJ2-7; perhaps TRBD2 as D (5 bases). The germline V and J ends were trimmed by 5 bases and 4 bases, with 15 bases remaining between them. There are 14 residues in the CDR3. In germline, CDR1 is SNHLY, CDR2 FYNNEI. The CDR3 here is CASSSETSGYEQYV. As DNA, the CDR3 is TGTGCCAGCAGTTCCGAAACATCGGGGTACGAGCAGTACGTC.

This clone was observed once. J is TRBJ1-4 and V is TRBV19; 7 nucleotides align to TRBD1. This CDR3 has 15 residues. Trimming at V came to 5 bases and at J to 7 bases, leaving 10 bases not matched to a gene. The V gene's germline CDR1 is LNHDA and CDR2 SQIVND (reference sequence). The CDR3 DNA reads TGTGCCAGTAGTGACCGACAGGGTAGGAGTGAAAAACTGTTTTTT. Translating gives CASSDRQGRSEKLFF.

The V gene is TRBV15, the J gene TRBJ1-5; a possible D gene is TRBD1 (6 bases). V shed 3 bases and J shed 7 bases, with 16 bases lying between them. The germline CDR1 and CDR2 sequences are LNHNV and YYDKDF (reference sequence). This CDR3 is built from 15 residues. The DNA for the CDR3 is TGTGCCACCAGCAGGGGGGCCAGGGAGGGACAGCCCCAGCATTTT. The encoded protein is CATSRGAREGQPQHF. Filled out from reference TRBV15 and TRBJ1-5, the complete variable domain reads DAMVIQNPRYQVTQFGKPVTLSCSQTLNHNVMYWYQQKSSQAPKLLFHYYDKDFNNEADTPDNFQSRRPNTSFCFLDIRSPGLGDTAMYLCATSRGAREGQPQHFGDGTRLSIL.

The J gene is TRBJ1-2, the V gene TRBV7-8; 9 bases align to TRBD1. Germline assignment: CDR1 SGHVS and CDR2 FQNEAQ. This CDR3 has 13 residues. With 5 bases clipped from V and 8 bases from J, the junction kept 6 bases outside the gene matches. The CDR3 nucleotides read TGTGCCAGCAGCCCAAGGACAGGGGTGGGCTACACCTTC. It translates to CASSPRTGVGYTF.

The rearrangement joins TRBV4-3 to TRBJ2-5, with a tentative D call TRBD1 (5 bases). The CDR3 extends over 16 amino acids. CDR1 and CDR2 (germline): LGHNA, YSLEER. Trimming shortened V by 0 bases and J by 9 bases, and 20 bases separated the two germline ends. CDR3 DNA: TGCGCCAGCAGCCAAGATCACAAAGGGGTCCTGGAGCCCCAGTACTTC. It yields the protein CASSQDHKGVLEPQYF.

V is TRBV9 and J is TRBJ2-5, with D maybe TRBD1 (6 bases). The germline CDR1 and CDR2 sequences are SGDLS and YYNGEE. CDR3 length: 17 residues. V was pared by 4 bases and J by 5 bases, with 24 bases between. The CDR3 bases are TGTGCCAGCAGCCCGGACCTCGACAGGAAAGAGGGGGAGACCCAGTACTTC. This gives the protein CASSPDLDRKEGETQYF. Full variable domain (rest looked up from reference TRBV9 and TRBJ2-5): DSGVTQTPKHLITATGQRVTLRCSPRSGDLSVYWYQQSLDQGLQFLIQYYNGEERAKGNILERFSAQQFPDLHSELNLSSLELGDSALYFCASSPDLDRKEGETQYFGPGTRLLVL.

The rearrangement uses TRBV27 and TRBJ1-2; D is possibly TRBD1 (5 bases). V shed 5 bases and J shed 8 bases, with 15 bases lying between them. Germline V gives CDR1 MNHEY, CDR2 SMNVEV (reference sequence). The CDR3 is 13 amino acids. CDR3 sequence reads: CASSILQGAGYTF. CDR3 sequence (DNA): TGTGCCAGCAGTATACTTCAGGGTGCGGGCTACACCTTC.

The chain links TRBV6-4 to TRBJ2-7; TRBD2 might be the D (6 bases). The CDR3 runs to 15 residues. V was trimmed by 6 bases and J by 4 bases, leaving 19 bases between them. Germline V gene sequence: CDR1 MRHNA, CDR2 SNTAGT. For the CDR3, the DNA is TGTGCCAGCAGCGATGACCGCCCGGGGGATTACGAGCAGTACGTC. Its translation: CASSDDRPGDYEQYV.

The chain joins TRBV27 to TRBJ2-1; unclear D gene. The CDR3 sequence is 14 residues long. V lost 3 bases, J lost 7 bases, and 13 bases lay in between. Germline V gene sequence: CDR1 MNHEY, CDR2 SMNVEV (reference sequence). This chain's CDR3 is CASSFWPHGNEQFF. CDR3 nucleotides: TGTGCCAGCAGTTTTTGGCCGCACGGGAATGAGCAGTTCTTC.

This chain links TRBV30 with TRBJ1-4; weak D call: TRBD1 (6 bases). Trimming took off 3 bases at V and 5 bases at J, with 13 bases between the two ends. CDR1 and CDR2 (germline): GTSNPN, SVGIG (reference sequence). The CDR3 runs 14 residues. The CDR3 bases are TGTGCCTGGAGCGCCGGACAGAACAATGAAAAACTGTTTTTT. Translation: CAWSAGQNNEKLFF.

The chain employs TRBV29-1 and TRBJ1-1; TRBD1 might be the D (5 bases). This CDR3 is built from 13 residues. Deletions cut 3 bases from V and 1 base from J, with 9 bases between. Per germline, CDR1 SQVTM and CDR2 ANQGSEA. The CDR3 protein is CSVDREGNTEAFF. The CDR3 coding sequence is TGCAGCGTTGACAGGGAGGGGAACACTGAAGCTTTCTTT.

The V call is TRBV9, the J call TRBJ2-2, with D possibly matching TRBD2 (6 bases). Germline CDR1 and CDR2: SGDLS and YYNGEE. CDR3 size: 15 residues. V was trimmed by 4 bases and J by 2 bases, leaving 12 bases between them. Here the CDR3 reads CASSLGGTNTGELFF. The CDR3 DNA reads TGTGCCAGCAGCCTTGGGGGGACCAACACCGGGGAGCTGTTTTTT. Together with reference TRBV9 and TRBJ2-2, the CDR3 gives the full variable domain: DSGVTQTPKHLITATGQRVTLRCSPRSGDLSVYWYQQSLDQGLQFLIQYYNGEERAKGNILERFSAQQFPDLHSELNLSSLELGDSALYFCASSLGGTNTGELFFGEGSRLTVL.

This sequence joins TRBV10-2 and TRBJ2-3; 13 bases are shared with TRBD2. The CDR3 loop spans 18 amino acids. Germline CDR1 WSHSY, CDR2 SAAADI. V gave up 7 bases and J gave up 0 bases; unmatched junction bases: 10. Here the CDR3 reads CASIPGTSGEISTDTQYF. CDR3 sequence (DNA): TGCGCCAGCATTCCCGGGACTAGCGGGGAGATTAGCACAGATACGCAGTATTTT.

Concerning this clone: Other DNA sequences in this specimen translate into the identical CDR3. The gene calls are TRBV6-5 and TRBJ1-5, with 9 bases lining up with TRBD1. V trimming: 6 bases; J trimming: 1 base; junction bases outside the gene matches: 4. From germline, CDR1 is MNHEY and CDR2 SVGAGI. The length of the CDR3 is 15 residues. CDR3 in DNA: TGTGCCAGCAGCTCAACAGGGGGCAGCAATCAGCCCCAGCATTTT. Its translation is CASSSTGGSNQPQHF.